The 30 T cell receptor beta chains below were found in one sample sequenced in a study of T cells after posttransplantation cyclophosphamide. Treatment was busulfan-fludarabine conditioning, a marrow graft, and cyclophosphamide on days +3 and +4. Sequencing was performed with immunoSEQ multiplex PCR; in TCRdb, only in-frame clones are kept and a portion is missing. In the table there are 15,000 or so clones, roughly 80% of which are singletons. This specimen consisted of CD8+ T cells sorted from PBMCs, obtained 1903 days after a stem cell transplant with posttransplant cyclophosphamide. The receptors originated from a female patient aged 40 to 50 who received an allogeneic stem cell transplant from a related donor, was CMV-positive, and had no GVHD. Some T cells may be transferred from the graft donor.

The chain has TRBV7-9 and TRBJ1-3; 7 bases fit TRBD1. The CDR3 runs 15 residues. The V and J ends lost 4 bases and 2 bases, in that order; junction bases with no gene match: 5. In germline, CDR1 is SEHNR, CDR2 FQNEAQ (reference sequence). This CDR3 is CASSSKQGAGNTIYF. The DNA for the CDR3 is TGTGCCAGCAGCTCTAAGCAGGGGGCTGGAAACACCATATATTTT.

In its sample, this clone was seen once. V usage is TRBV9 and J usage is TRBJ1-2; no clear D gene. The V gene's germline CDR1 is SGDLS and CDR2 YYNGEE. The ends were cut back, 0 bases at V and 2 bases at J, with 11 bases in the middle. CDR3 length: 15 residues. CDR3 bases: TGTGCCAGCAGCGTAGGAGGAGGGTGGAACTATGGCTACACCTTC. Protein sequence: CASSVGGGWNYGYTF.

The rearrangement joins TRBV7-2 to TRBJ2-7, with TRBD2 matching 11 bases. The trim removed 6 bases at V and 5 bases at J, leaving 9 bases unmatched. The CDR3 consists of 15 residues. Germline V gene sequence: CDR1 SGHTA, CDR2 FQGNSA. CDR3 nucleotide sequence: TGTGCCAGCAGTTCACGGGGACTAGCGGCTCACGAGCAGTACTTC. It specifies CASSSRGLAAHEQYF.

The chain carries TRBV9 and TRBJ2-2, with D perhaps TRBD2 (6 bases). The CDR3 is 17 residues long. V dropped 3 bases and J dropped 2 bases, with 17 bases sitting between them. From germline, CDR1 is SGDLS and CDR2 YYNGEE. The CDR3 DNA sequence: TGTGCCAGCAGCGGCTACCCGCGGGATCTAAACACCGGGGAGCTGTTTTTT. Amino acid sequence: CASSGYPRDLNTGELFF.

This chain connects TRBV9 to TRBJ1-4; D not resolved. The germline gives CDR1 SGDLS, CDR2 YYNGEE. This CDR3 contains 13 residues. The ends were cut back, 0 bases at V and 7 bases at J, with 7 bases in the middle. CDR3: CASSVASGEKLFF. The CDR3 region has the DNA TGTGCCAGCAGCGTAGCGTCGGGTGAAAAACTGTTTTTT. Using reference TRBV9 and TRBJ1-4 for the parts outside the CDR3, the full variable domain is DSGVTQTPKHLITATGQRVTLRCSPRSGDLSVYWYQQSLDQGLQFLIQYYNGEERAKGNILERFSAQQFPDLHSELNLSSLELGDSALYFCASSVASGEKLFFGSGTQLSVL.

J is TRBJ2-1 and V is TRBV27; possibly TRBD1 for D (6 bases). V lost 9 bases to trimming and J lost 5 bases, with 14 bases between them. The CDR3 length is 13 residues. Per germline, CDR1 MNHEY and CDR2 SMNVEV (reference sequence). The CDR3 sequence: CASRQEVHNEQFF. CDR3 DNA sequence: TGTGCCAGTCGACAGGAGGTTCACAATGAGCAGTTCTTC.

A remark on this clone: At one boundary the junction diverges from the germline segment, which might be a read error. The chain links TRBV10-3 to TRBJ2-7; perhaps TRBD1 as D (6 bases). This CDR3 comprises 16 residues. Germline assignment: CDR1 ENHRY and CDR2 SYGVKD. Here the CDR3 reads CASSEALQGLSYEQYF. In DNA form, the CDR3 reads TGTGCCAGCAGTGAAGCGCTACAGGGATTGTCCTACGAGCAGTACTTC.

This clone was seen just once. This chain uses TRBV29-1 with TRBJ1-2, with 7 bases identical to TRBD1. Germline V CDR1 and CDR2: SQVTM, ANQGSEA. The trim removed 8 bases at V and 7 bases at J, leaving 7 bases unmatched. The CDR3 is made up of 11 amino acids. The CDR3 DNA reads TGCAGCATGCGGGACAGCACTGGCTACACCTTC. This translates into CSMRDSTGYTF. The variable domain in full, completed from reference TRBV29-1 and TRBJ1-2, reads SAVISQKPSRDICQRGTSLTIQCQVDSQVTMMFWYRQQPGQSLTLIATANQGSEATYESGFVIDKFPISRPNLTFSTLTVSNMSPEDSSIYLCSMRDSTGYTFGSGTRLTVV.

This chain links TRBV14 with TRBJ2-1; TRBD1 aligns across 8 bases. V lost 8 bases and J lost 6; bases outside the gene matches: 6. The CDR3 is 13 residues long. Germline lookup yields CDR1 SGHDN and CDR2 FVKESK. CDR3 sequence (DNA): TGTGCCAGCCAGGACAGGGCTGGCAATGAGCAGTTCTTC. Translating gives CASQDRAGNEQFF.

The V call is TRBV10-3, the J call TRBJ2-1; 8 bases are shared with TRBD2. Trimming at V came to 4 bases and at J to 9 bases, leaving 5 bases not matched to a gene. The germline V gene has CDR1 ENHRY and CDR2 SYGVKD. This CDR3 contains 13 residues. The CDR3 DNA follows: TGTGCCATCAGTGGGGGACTAGGCGGTGAGCAGTTCTTC. It yields the protein CAISGGLGGEQFF.

The J gene is TRBJ1-3, the V gene TRBV4-1; D is uncertain. There are 16 residues in the CDR3. V was cut by 0 bases and J by 0 bases, with 9 bases left in between. Germline lookup yields CDR1 MGHRA and CDR2 YSYEKL. CDR3 protein: CASSQDPLTSGNTIYF. The CDR3 region has the DNA TGCGCCAGCAGCCAAGATCCCCTAACCTCTGGAAACACCATATATTTT.

This clone was seen a single time. V usage is TRBV7-9 and J usage is TRBJ2-7; perhaps TRBD2 as D (7 bases). Germline values: CDR1 SEHNR, CDR2 FQNEAQ (reference sequence). Trimming removed 5 bases from V and 5 bases from J, with 25 bases in between. This CDR3 spans 17 amino acids. CDR3 amino acids: CASSISGGGAALHEQYF. The CDR3 DNA sequence: TGTGCCAGCAGCATCTCAGGAGGGGGGGCAGCGCTCCACGAGCAGTACTTC.

This chain links TRBV29-1 with TRBJ1-4, with TRBD1 identical over 7 bases. The ends lost 1 base at V and 5 bases at J; junction bases unmatched: 4. CDR3 size: 14 residues. The V gene's germline CDR1 is SQVTM and CDR2 ANQGSEA. The CDR3 DNA reads TGCAGCGTTGAAGGTGTCAGGGGGAATGAAAAACTGTTTTTT. Its protein product is CSVEGVRGNEKLFF.

The V gene is TRBV10-2, the J gene TRBJ2-3; TRBD2 agrees at 11 bases. The CDR3 runs 16 residues. V was clipped by 6 bases and J by 5 bases; unmatched bases: 10. Germline V lookup: CDR1 WSHSY, CDR2 SAAADI. CDR3 DNA: TGCGCCAGCAGAGCTAAACTAGCGGGGGATGGAGATACGCAGTATTTT. Amino acid sequence: CASRAKLAGDGDTQYF.

This clone is categorized as medium-sized. The rearrangement uses TRBV7-3 and TRBJ2-2; a weak D match, TRBD2 (6 bases). V lost 3 bases and J 4 bases, leaving 9 bases between the germline ends. The germline gives CDR1 SGHTA, CDR2 FQGTGA. The CDR3 is made up of 14 amino acids. CDR3: CASSLEGFTGELFF. CDR3 DNA: TGTGCCAGCAGCTTGGAGGGGTTCACCGGGGAGCTGTTTTTT.

The CDR3 sequence: CASSLSSYEQYF. The CDR3 region has the DNA TGTGCCAGCAGCTTATCCTCGTACGAGCAGTACTTC. The chain joins TRBV11-1 to TRBJ2-7, with unresolved D. The CDR3 consists of 12 residues. Germline V gene data show CDR1 as SGHAT and CDR2 as FQDESV (reference sequence). Between the trimmed V and J ends, which lost 2 bases and 4 bases, there was a span of 6 bases.

Comment on this clone: This CDR3 is also generated by other DNA sequences in the sample. The J gene is TRBJ2-7, the V gene TRBV6-1; 11 bases fit TRBD1. V lost 1 base and J lost 6; bases outside the gene matches: 2. CDR3 length equals 14 residues. Germline V gene sequence: CDR1 MNHNS, CDR2 SASEGT. CDR3 nucleotide sequence: TGTGCCAGCAGTGAAGGGACAGGGGGCGGCGAGCAGTACTTC. It is translated as CASSEGTGGGEQYF.

The chain links TRBV6-5 to TRBJ2-1, with D maybe TRBD1 (6 bases). Germline CDR1 reads MNHEY; CDR2 reads SVGAGI. The CDR3 has 12 amino acids. Trimming removed 6 bases from V and 12 bases from J, with 15 bases in between. CDR3 in amino acids: CASSPDRQWQFF. The CDR3 nucleotides read TGTGCCAGCAGCCCTGACAGGCAGTGGCAGTTCTTC.

The chain recombines TRBV6-6 with TRBJ1-2; D not certain. Trimming removed 2 bases from V and 4 bases from J, with 17 bases in between. Germline V CDR1 and CDR2: MNHNY, SVGAGI (reference sequence). This CDR3 is 16 amino acids long. This chain's CDR3 is CASSYPRASLSYGYTF. Written as DNA, the CDR3 is TGTGCCAGCAGTTACCCGAGGGCCAGCTTATCCTATGGCTACACCTTC.

A note on this clone: Sequence at one end of the junction differs from germline and may be a read error. This chain links TRBV5-6 with TRBJ2-5; no clear D gene. Germline CDR1 is SGHDT and CDR2 is YYEEEE. The CDR3 loop spans 12 amino acids. In DNA form, the CDR3 reads TGTGCCAGCAGCCAAGTAAGAGAGGCCCAGTACTTC. Protein product: CASSQVREAQYF.

This chain connects TRBV19 to TRBJ1-2; 7 bases agree with TRBD1. Germline CDR1 LNHDA, CDR2 SQIVND (reference sequence). The CDR3 has 17 residues. Trimming removed 3 bases from V and 4 bases from J; junction bases left unmatched: 14. Here the CDR3 DNA reads TGTGCCAGTAGTATTTACAGTGGCGCAGGGGGTTTCTATGGCTACACCTTC. Its protein product is CASSIYSGAGGFYGYTF.

The genes are TRBV7-3 and TRBJ2-3; a weak D match, TRBD1 (5 bases). The V and J ends lost 3 bases and 5 bases respectively, with 9 bases between them. This CDR3 region has 13 residues. The germline gives CDR1 SGHTA, CDR2 FQGTGA. Written as DNA, the CDR3 is TGTGCCAGCAGCTTGGGCAGGGAAGATACGCAGTATTTT. Amino acid sequence: CASSLGREDTQYF.

The chain has TRBV10-3 and TRBJ1-5, with D uncertain. The CDR3 totals 13 residues. Germline V gene sequence: CDR1 ENHRY, CDR2 SYGVKD. V was clipped by 3 bases and J by 6 bases, with 9 bases between them. The CDR3 reads CAISDEGGQPQHF. CDR3 sequence (DNA): TGTGCCATCAGTGACGAGGGAGGTCAGCCCCAGCATTTT.

V usage is TRBV7-3 and J usage is TRBJ2-3, with D tentatively TRBD2 (6 bases). This CDR3 is built from 15 residues. The germline gives CDR1 SGHTA, CDR2 FQGTGA. V lost 5 bases to trimming and J lost 0 bases, with 12 bases between them. CDR3 DNA: TGTGCCAGCAGCGTCGGGACTGCTAGCACAGATACGCAGTATTTT. Translation gives CASSVGTASTDTQYF. Full variable domain (missing parts from reference TRBV7-3 and TRBJ2-3): GAGVSQTPSNKVTEKGKYVELRCDPISGHTALYWYRQSLGQGPEFLIYFQGTGAADDSGLPNDRFFAVRPEGSVSTLKIQRTERGDSAVYLCASSVGTASTDTQYFGPGTRLTVL.

In its sample, this clone was seen a few times. The chain joins TRBV5-4 to TRBJ2-7, with D possibly TRBD2 on 7 matching bases. The germline gives CDR1 SGHNT, CDR2 YYREEE (reference sequence). Trimming left V 5 bases short and J 5 bases short, with 20 bases between. The CDR3 is 15 residues long. The CDR3 region is CASRLANRAPDEQYF. The CDR3 DNA sequence: TGTGCCAGCAGACTAGCGAACAGGGCCCCCGACGAGCAGTACTTC.

V gene TRBV7-9 combines with J gene TRBJ2-3; weak D call: TRBD1 (5 bases). Trimming shortened V by 2 bases and J by 1 base, and 10 bases separated the two germline ends. The CDR3 contains 15 residues. Germline lookup yields CDR1 SEHNR and CDR2 FQNEAQ (reference sequence). The CDR3 bases are TGTGCCAGCAGCTTATCAGGGCTCGGCACAGATACGCAGTATTTT. Amino acids: CASSLSGLGTDTQYF.

The V call is TRBV15, the J call TRBJ2-1; the match to TRBD1 covers 9 bases. The CDR3 contains 16 residues. V lost 3 bases, J lost 3 bases, and 6 bases stayed unmatched. CDR1 and CDR2 (germline): LNHNV, YYDKDF (reference sequence). CDR3 DNA sequence: TGTGCCACCAGCAGCCTGACAGGGGGTATCTACAATGAGCAGTTCTTC. Its protein product is CATSSLTGGIYNEQFF.

This clone came up once. The genes are TRBV5-1 and TRBJ2-7, with TRBD1 as a possible D gene (5 bases). The V end was cut by 0 bases, the J end by 2 bases, with 12 bases between. CDR3 length: 15 residues. Per germline, CDR1 SGHRS and CDR2 YFSETQ. The CDR3 DNA is TGCGCCAGCAGCTTGGGTCAGGGTATTCCCTACGAGCAGTACTTC. It codes for CASSLGQGIPYEQYF.

This chain connects TRBV9 to TRBJ2-3, with D possibly matching TRBD2 (6 bases). CDR1 and CDR2 from the germline V gene are SGDLS and YYNGEE. V was pared by 6 bases and J by 8 bases, with 16 bases between. The CDR3 extends over 13 amino acids. The CDR3 sequence: CASTLGEESTQYF. The CDR3 DNA reads as TGTGCCAGCACCTTGGGGGAGGAGAGTACGCAGTATTTT. Full variable domain (outside the CDR3, taken from reference TRBV9 and TRBJ2-3): DSGVTQTPKHLITATGQRVTLRCSPRSGDLSVYWYQQSLDQGLQFLIQYYNGEERAKGNILERFSAQQFPDLHSELNLSSLELGDSALYFCASTLGEESTQYFGPGTRLTVL.

V is TRBV9 and J is TRBJ2-3; 8 bases align to TRBD1. The CDR3 has 17 amino acids. Germline V gene lookup returns CDR1 SGDLS and CDR2 YYNGEE. V was clipped by 0 bases and J by 2 bases; unmatched bases: 8. CDR3 in amino acids: CASSVEGTGANTDTQYF. Written as DNA, the CDR3 is TGTGCCAGCAGCGTAGAAGGGACAGGAGCCAACACAGATACGCAGTATTTT.